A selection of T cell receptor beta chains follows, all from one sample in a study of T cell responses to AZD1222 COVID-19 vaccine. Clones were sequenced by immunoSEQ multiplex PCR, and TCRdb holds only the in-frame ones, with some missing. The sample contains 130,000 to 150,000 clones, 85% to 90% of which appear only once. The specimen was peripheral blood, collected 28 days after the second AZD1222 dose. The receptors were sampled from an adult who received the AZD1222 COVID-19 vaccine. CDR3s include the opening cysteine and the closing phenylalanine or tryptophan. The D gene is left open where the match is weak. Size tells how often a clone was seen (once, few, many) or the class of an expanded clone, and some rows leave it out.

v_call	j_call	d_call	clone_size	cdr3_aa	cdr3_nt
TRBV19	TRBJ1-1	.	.	CASARGGMNTEAFF	TGTGCCAGTGCCCGAGGAGGCATGAACACTGAAGCTTTCTTT
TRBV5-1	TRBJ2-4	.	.	CASSPGPGGAKNIQYF	TGCGCCAGCAGCCCAGGGCCAGGCGGAGCCAAAAACATTCAGTACTTC
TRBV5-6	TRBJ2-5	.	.	CASSSQGRTQETQYF	TGTGCCAGCAGCTCACAGGGCCGAACGCAAGAGACCCAGTACTTC
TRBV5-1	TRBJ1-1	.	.	CASSLLTGGTEAFF	TGCGCCAGCAGCTTGTTGACGGGAGGGACTGAAGCTTTCTTT
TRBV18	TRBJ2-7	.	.	CASSRTDSYEQYF	TGTGCCAGCTCGCGGACAGACTCCTACGAGCAGTACTTC
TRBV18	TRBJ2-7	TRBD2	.	CASSGTSGRIYEQYF	TGTGCCAGCTCAGGGACTAGCGGGAGGATTTACGAGCAGTACTTC
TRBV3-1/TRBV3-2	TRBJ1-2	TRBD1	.	CASSQDRDRVQGGYGYTF	TGTGCCAGCAGCCAAGATAGGGACAGGGTTCAAGGGGGGTATGGCTACACCTTC
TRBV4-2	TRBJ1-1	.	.	CASSQVFQGEYTEAFF	TGTGCCAGCAGCCAAGTTTTCCAGGGCGAGTACACTGAAGCTTTCTTT
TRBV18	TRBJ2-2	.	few	CASSSIGTNTGELFF	TGTGCCAGCTCAAGTATCGGGACTAACACCGGGGAGCTGTTTTTT
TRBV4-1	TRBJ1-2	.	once	CASSQGAGTANYGYTF	TGCGCCAGCAGCCAAGGGGCCGGGACGGCTAACTATGGCTACACCTTC
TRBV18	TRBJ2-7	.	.	CASSTQGSIYEQYF	TGTGCCAGCTCAACACAGGGTTCTATCTACGAGCAGTACTTC
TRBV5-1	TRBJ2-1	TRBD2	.	CASSLGSTSGHYNEQFF	TGCGCCAGCAGCTTGGGCTCCACTAGCGGCCACTACAATGAGCAGTTCTTC
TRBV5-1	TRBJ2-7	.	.	CASSSGTAVSKEQYF	TGCGCCAGCAGCTCCGGGACGGCGGTATCTAAGGAGCAGTACTTC
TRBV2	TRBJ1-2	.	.	CASSEGTFYGYTF	TGTGCCAGCAGTGAAGGGACTTTCTATGGCTACACCTTC
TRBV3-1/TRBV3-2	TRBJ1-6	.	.	CASSQVFRQGCSPLHF	TGTGCCAGCAGCCAAGTCTTCAGGCAGGGGTGTTCACCCCTCCACTTT
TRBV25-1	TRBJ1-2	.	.	CASSPSIFFRGGGYTF	TGTGCCAGCAGTCCCAGTATTTTTTTTCGAGGGGGTGGCTACACCTTC
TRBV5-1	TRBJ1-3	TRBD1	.	CASSYTGTGDTIYF	TGCGCCAGCAGCTATACCGGGACAGGGGACACCATATATTTT
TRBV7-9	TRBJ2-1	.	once	CASSNEGGYNEQFF	TGTGCCAGCAGCAACGAGGGGGGCTACAATGAGCAGTTCTTC
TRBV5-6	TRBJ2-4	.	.	CASSSPGRANIQYF	TGTGCCAGCAGCTCCCCGGGGCGGGCAAACATTCAGTACTTC
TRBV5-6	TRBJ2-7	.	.	CASSGARYEQYF	TGTGCCAGTAGCGGAGCCCGTTACGAGCAGTACTTC
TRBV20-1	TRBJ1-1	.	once	CSVLLNTEAFF	TGCAGTGTCCTCCTGAACACTGAAGCTTTCTTT
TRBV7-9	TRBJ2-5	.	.	CASSQNGAGETQYF	TGTGCCAGCAGCCAAAACGGGGCTGGGGAGACCCAGTACTTC
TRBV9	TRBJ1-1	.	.	CASSGGLGGKAFF	TGTGCCAGCAGCGGAGGCCTTGGGGGAAAAGCTTTCTTT
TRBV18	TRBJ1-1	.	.	CASSPYTGLAHTEAFF	TGTGCCAGCTCACCCTACACCGGGCTAGCTCACACTGAAGCTTTCTTT
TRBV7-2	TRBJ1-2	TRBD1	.	CASSLDFDRAHGYTF	TGTGCCAGCAGCCTTGATTTTGACAGGGCGCACGGCTACACCTTC
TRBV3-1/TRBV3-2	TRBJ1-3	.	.	CASSHPIQVLAGNTIYF	TGTGCCAGCAGCCACCCGATACAGGTACTCGCTGGAAACACCATATATTTT
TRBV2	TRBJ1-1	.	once	CASSEETAFNTEAFF	TGTGCCAGCAGTGAAGAGACAGCCTTTAACACTGAAGCTTTCTTT
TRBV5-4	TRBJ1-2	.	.	CASSWSREESYTF	TGTGCCAGCAGCTGGTCCAGGGAGGAGTCTTACACCTTC
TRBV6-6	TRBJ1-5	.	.	CASTLLGDQPQHF	TGTGCCAGCACCCTTCTCGGGGATCAGCCCCAGCATTTT
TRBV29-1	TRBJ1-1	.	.	CSVEEERAREAFF	TGCAGCGTTGAAGAGGAGAGGGCCCGTGAAGCTTTCTTT
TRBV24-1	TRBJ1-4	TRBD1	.	CTKDRGEKLFF	TGTACGAAGGACAGGGGTGAAAAACTGTTTTTT
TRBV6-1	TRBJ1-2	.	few	CASSEVFGLNYGYTF	TGTGCCAGCAGTGAGGTCTTTGGATTGAACTATGGCTACACCTTC
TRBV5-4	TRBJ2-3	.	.	CASSQQGFTDTQYF	TGTGCCAGCAGCCAGCAGGGGTTCACAGATACGCAGTATTTT
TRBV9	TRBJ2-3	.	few	CASSAIFPDTQYF	TGTGCCAGCAGCGCAATATTTCCAGATACGCAGTATTTT
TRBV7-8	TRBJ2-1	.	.	CASIGEPYNEQFF	TGTGCCAGCATTGGGGAACCCTACAATGAGCAGTTCTTC
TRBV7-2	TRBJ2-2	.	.	CASSFNRGGGELFF	TGTGCCAGCAGCTTCAACAGGGGAGGGGGGGAGCTGTTTTTT
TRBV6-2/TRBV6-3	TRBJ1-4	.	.	CASSHRASDEKLFF	TGTGCCAGCAGCCACCGGGCTTCGGATGAAAAACTGTTTTTT
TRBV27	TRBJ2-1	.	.	CASSSPSSYNEQFF	TGTGCCAGCAGTTCGCCGAGCTCCTACAATGAGCAGTTCTTC
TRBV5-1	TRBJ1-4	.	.	CASGMGGRNEKLFF	TGCGCCAGCGGCATGGGAGGACGTAATGAAAAACTGTTTTTT
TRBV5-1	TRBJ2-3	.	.	CASSLAGRLGTDTQYF	TGCGCCAGCAGCTTGGCTGGCCGCCTCGGCACAGATACGCAGTATTTT
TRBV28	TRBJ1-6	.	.	CASTMGDSYSPLHF	TGTGCCAGCACAATGGGGGATTCTTATTCACCCCTCCACTTT
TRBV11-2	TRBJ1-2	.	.	CASSYAGYGYTF	TGTGCCAGCAGCTACGCGGGCTATGGCTACACCTTC
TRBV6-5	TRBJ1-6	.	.	CASSPQDSPLHF	TGTGCCAGCAGTCCACAGGATTCACCCCTCCACTTT
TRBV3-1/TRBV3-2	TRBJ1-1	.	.	CASSPWGGEAAEAFF	TGTGCCAGCAGCCCCTGGGGGGGAGAGGCGGCTGAAGCTTTCTTT
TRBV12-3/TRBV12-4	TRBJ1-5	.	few	CASSLNRQPQHF	TGTGCCAGCAGTTTAAATAGACAGCCCCAGCATTTT
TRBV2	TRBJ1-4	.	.	CASSMGHLSTNEKLFF	TGTGCCAGCAGCATGGGACACCTTTCAACTAATGAAAAACTGTTTTTT
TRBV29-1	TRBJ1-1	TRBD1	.	CSVDGTGGSEAFF	TGCAGCGTTGACGGGACAGGGGGCTCTGAAGCTTTCTTT
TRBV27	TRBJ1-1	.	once	CASRSGEGTEAFF	TGTGCCAGCAGATCGGGGGAGGGCACTGAAGCTTTCTTT
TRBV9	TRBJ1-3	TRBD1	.	CASSVDPLGTGGNTIYF	TGTGCCAGCAGCGTAGACCCTTTGGGGACAGGGGGAAACACCATATATTTT
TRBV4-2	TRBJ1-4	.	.	CASSQSLGGHLFF	TGTGCCAGCAGCCAAAGTTTAGGGGGGCATTTGTTTTTT
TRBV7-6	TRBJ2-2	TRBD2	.	CASSSLAGAGELFF	TGTGCCAGCAGCTCATTAGCGGGAGCGGGGGAGCTGTTTTTT
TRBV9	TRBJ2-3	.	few	CASSGHSPYTDTQYF	TGTGCCAGCAGCGGCCATTCCCCTTACACAGATACGCAGTATTTT
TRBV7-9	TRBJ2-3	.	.	CASSLVVGTTTDTQYF	TGTGCCAGCAGCCTGGTGGTGGGGACCACAACAGATACGCAGTATTTT